One sample yielded the 27 T cell receptor beta chains listed below, sequenced in a study of blood T cells in healthy people across ages. A second PCR, run for about 6 to 11 cycles, used a sample-barcoded 5' primer plus a J-beta primer mix. TCRdb used MiXCR to reprocess the 5' RACE reads, holding one entry per CDR3 protein. In the table there are under 1,000,000 distinct CDR3 sequences, 46% of which are singletons. What was sequenced was blood. The receptors derive from a man of 80 years or more in good health.

V is TRBV7-3 and J is TRBJ2-5, with 11 bases fitting TRBD2. This CDR3 contains 15 residues. CDR1 is SGHTA and CDR2 is FQGTGA in the germline V gene. Losses at the gene ends were 5 bases for V and 5 bases for J; bases not matched to a gene: 7. This chain's CDR3 is CASSPLAGGTETQYF. The CDR3 bases are TGTGCCAGCAGCCCCTTAGCGGGAGGGACGGAGACCCAGTACTTC.

DNA for the CDR3: TGTGCCAGCAGTTCCTCGGGAGCTGATGTGGCTTTCTTT. It specifies CASSSSGADVAFF. The chain is built from TRBV12-3 or TRBV12-4 and TRBJ1-1; D ambiguous. V was trimmed by 4 bases and J by 11 bases, leaving 17 bases between them. The CDR3 has 13 residues.

This clonotype has a handful of counts. The rearrangement links TRBV20-1 to TRBJ1-2, with unresolved D. The CDR3 is 13 residues long. The V gene's germline CDR1 is DFQATT and CDR2 SNEGSKA (reference sequence). V was shortened by 6 bases and J by 2 bases, with 13 bases between the two germline ends. The CDR3 reads CSAPPDSNYGYTF. The CDR3 bases are TGCAGTGCCCCCCCCGACTCCAACTATGGCTACACCTTC.

A few counts support this clonotype. The chain employs TRBV20-1 and TRBJ2-1; possible D gene TRBD2, 7 bases. Trimming left V 2 bases short and J 8 bases short, with 25 bases between. The CDR3 extends over 17 amino acids. The germline V gene encodes CDR1 DFQATT and CDR2 SNEGSKA (reference sequence). CDR3 DNA sequence: TGCAGTGCTAGAACGGTGGGGGCTAGCGGATCGGTGGATGAGCAGTTCTTC. It codes for CSARTVGASGSVDEQFF.

This clonotype was seen a handful of times. This chain uses TRBV29-1 with TRBJ2-2; TRBD2 matches at 16 bases. From germline, CDR1 is SQVTM and CDR2 ANQGSEA. V shed 7 bases and J 2 bases; nucleotides not matched to a gene: 7. The CDR3 consists of 17 residues. In nucleotides, the CDR3 is TGCAGCGGCGGGACTAGCGGGAGGGCCCGAAACACCGGGGAGCTGTTTTTT. This codes for CSGGTSGRARNTGELFF.

The gene calls are TRBV6-2 or TRBV6-3 and TRBJ1-4; possibly TRBD1 for D (5 bases). This CDR3 spans 16 amino acids. Germline V gene data show CDR1 as MNHEY and CDR2 as SVGEGT. V lost 0 bases to trimming and J lost 2 bases, with 10 bases between them. The CDR3: CASSYSQGSTNEKLFF. The CDR3 bases are TGTGCCAGCAGTTACTCGCAGGGCTCGACTAATGAAAAACTGTTTTTT.

V and J are TRBV27 and TRBJ2-5; D may be TRBD2 (6 bases). CDR3 length equals 14 residues. The germline V gene has CDR1 MNHEY and CDR2 SMNVEV (reference sequence). V lost 5 bases, J lost 5 bases, and 15 bases lay in between. The CDR3 nucleotides are TGTGCCAGCAGTAAACCGGGACTCACGGAGACCCAGTACTTC. Translating it yields CASSKPGLTETQYF.

The chain carries TRBV20-1 and TRBJ2-5; D may correspond to TRBD1 or TRBD2 (5 bases each). V lost 2 bases and J lost 11, with 27 bases in between. This CDR3 comprises 16 residues. Germline values: CDR1 DFQATT, CDR2 SNEGSKA (reference sequence). The CDR3 is CSARLPLGVGHNEQYF. The CDR3 DNA reads TGCAGTGCTAGACTCCCGTTGGGGGTAGGGCACAATGAGCAGTACTTC.

The gene calls are TRBV6-1 and TRBJ1-1; the D is unclear. Germline lookup yields CDR1 MNHNS and CDR2 SASEGT. V lost 6 bases and J lost 6, with 20 bases in between. This CDR3 is 15 amino acids long. The CDR3, as DNA: TGTGCCAGCAGGACGGACCCTATATCTGCATCTGAAGCTTTCTTT. As protein: CASRTDPISASEAFF.

In its sample, this clonotype was seen a few times. The chain couples TRBV20-1 to TRBJ2-3; D is perhaps TRBD1 (5 bases). Trimming pared 6 bases from V and 4 bases from J, leaving 20 bases between. The CDR3 length is 15 residues. Germline V gene sequence: CDR1 DFQATT, CDR2 SNEGSKA (reference sequence). CDR3 protein: CSALTDQLSADTQYF. CDR3 DNA sequence: TGCAGTGCCCTGACAGATCAACTTTCCGCAGATACGCAGTATTTT.

This clonotype showed up just a few times. The genes are TRBV3-1 and TRBJ1-2, with a tentative D call TRBD1 (5 bases). Germline CDR1 is LGHDT and CDR2 is YNNKEL (reference sequence). The CDR3 spans 12 residues. V gave up 3 bases and J gave up 6 bases, with 8 bases separating them. CDR3 coding DNA: TGTGCCAGCAGCCACTCAGGGAATGGCTACACCTTC. Translating it yields CASSHSGNGYTF.

The chain uses TRBV6-6 and TRBJ1-1, with 8 bases fitting TRBD1. The germline CDR1 and CDR2 sequences are MNHNY and SVGAGI (reference sequence). V was pared by 5 bases and J by 1 base, with 6 bases of the junction left unmatched. This CDR3 comprises 15 residues. As DNA, the CDR3 is TGTGCCAGCAGTCGCGCCGGGACAGGGAACACTGAAGCTTTCTTT. Amino acid sequence: CASSRAGTGNTEAFF.

Only a few counts were recorded for this clonotype. The rearrangement uses TRBV29-1 and TRBJ2-1; 10 bases are a match to TRBD2. Germline V gene sequence: CDR1 SQVTM, CDR2 ANQGSEA. The CDR3 totals 15 residues. V dropped 5 bases and J dropped 4; count of bases not matched to a gene: 8. The CDR3 loop is CSVRPGTSVYNEQFF. In DNA form, the CDR3 reads TGCAGCGTTAGACCCGGGACTAGCGTTTACAATGAGCAGTTCTTC.

This rearrangement joins TRBV5-1 to TRBJ2-2, with D possibly TRBD1 on 5 matching bases. V was pared by 3 bases and J by 8 bases, with 8 bases between. CDR1 is SGHRS and CDR2 is YFSETQ in the germline V gene. The CDR3 runs 12 residues. The CDR3 region is CASSSRGGELFF. CDR3 coding DNA: TGCGCCAGCAGCTCAAGGGGAGGGGAGCTGTTTTTT.

V is TRBV25-1 and J is TRBJ2-1, with 10 nucleotides matching TRBD2. This CDR3 has 15 residues. Germline assignment: CDR1 MGHDK and CDR2 SYGVNS. With V trimmed by 2 bases and J by 4 bases, 2 bases remained unmatched. CDR3 in DNA: TGTGCCAGCAGTGAACGGACTAGCGGTTACAATGAGCAGTTCTTC. As protein: CASSERTSGYNEQFF.

Regarding this clonotype: Just one base apart from a much larger clone, this may be a read error. The CDR3 DNA reads TGTGCCAGCTGCCAAACAGGGACCTACGAGCAGTACTTC. It translates to CASCQTGTYEQYF. This rearrangement joins TRBV3-1 to TRBJ2-4; perhaps TRBD1 as D (6 bases). Judging by the DNA end, TRBJ2-7 fits better; the J call may be wrong. Germline V lookup: CDR1 LGHDT, CDR2 YNNKEL (reference sequence). The CDR3 consists of 13 residues.

This clonotype turned up a few times. This chain uses TRBV7-3 with TRBJ2-3; 8 nucleotides match TRBD2. CDR1 is SGHTA and CDR2 is FQGTGA in the germline V gene. The V gene end was trimmed by 4 bases and the J gene end by 0 bases; junction bases not matched to a gene: 6. The CDR3 loop spans 16 amino acids. This CDR3 reads CASSSKAGASTDTQYF. As DNA, the CDR3 is TGTGCCAGCAGCTCAAAAGCGGGAGCTAGCACAGATACGCAGTATTTT.

Comments on this clonotype: It may be a read error: a sequence one base away is much more abundant. The rearrangement uses TRBV20-1 and TRBJ2-5, with 7 nucleotides matching TRBD2. CDR1 DFQATT and CDR2 SNEGSKA come from the germline V gene (reference sequence). The CDR3 sequence is 13 residues long. The CDR3 spells CSARRDYQEAQYF. CDR3 DNA: TGCAGTGCTAGACGGGACTACCAAGAGGCCCAGTACTTC.

The chain joins TRBV7-2 to TRBJ1-1; 8 bases fit TRBD1. Germline values: CDR1 SGHTA, CDR2 FQGNSA. This CDR3 has 16 amino acids. Trimming cost V 2 bases and J 2 bases; bases outside gene matches: 7. The CDR3 spells CASSLSQGAGNTEAFF. The CDR3 DNA reads TGTGCCAGCAGCTTATCCCAGGGGGCGGGTAACACTGAAGCTTTCTTT.

This clonotype showed up just a few times. The chain couples TRBV20-1 to TRBJ2-3; 9 nucleotides match TRBD2. The V gene's germline CDR1 is DFQATT and CDR2 SNEGSKA (reference sequence). The CDR3 totals 15 residues. With V trimmed by 5 bases and J by 4 bases, 10 bases remained unmatched. CDR3 in amino acids: CSALGGSGSADTQYF. Here the CDR3 DNA reads TGCAGTGCTTTAGGGGGTAGCGGGAGTGCAGATACGCAGTATTTT.

The genes are TRBV6-1 and TRBJ1-6, with D possibly being TRBD1 (5 bases). V lost 4 bases to trimming and J lost 6 bases, with 16 bases between them. Germline-derived CDR1 and CDR2 are MNHNS and SASEGT. This CDR3 region has 16 residues. The CDR3, as DNA: TGTGCCAGCAGTGTACCGGGACTCACCCTTAATTCACCCCTCCACTTT. It specifies CASSVPGLTLNSPLHF.

This sequence joins TRBV10-3 and TRBJ2-5; D is ambiguous. Germline V gene lookup returns CDR1 ENHRY and CDR2 SYGVKD. Deletions cut 6 bases from V and 9 bases from J, with 20 bases between. There are 14 residues in the CDR3. The CDR3 sequence: CAISKPGPEKSQYF. For the CDR3, the DNA is TGTGCCATCAGCAAACCCGGGCCAGAAAAGTCCCAGTACTTC.

The chain combines TRBV29-1 with TRBJ2-1; 8 bases match TRBD2. The germline V gene encodes CDR1 SQVTM and CDR2 ANQGSEA. V was pared by 7 bases and J by 8 bases, with 13 bases of the junction left unmatched. The CDR3 extends over 14 amino acids. The CDR3 spells CSAYGGAWVYEQFF. The CDR3, as DNA: TGCAGCGCATACGGGGGGGCCTGGGTGTATGAGCAGTTCTTC.

The genes are TRBV6-6 and TRBJ1-5; D gene ambiguous. Germline-derived CDR1 and CDR2 are MNHNY and SVGAGI (reference sequence). The CDR3 has 13 residues. Deletions cut 7 bases from V and 1 base from J, with 8 bases between. The CDR3 loop reads CASTAVSNQPQHF. Written as DNA, the CDR3 is TGTGCCAGCACCGCAGTGAGCAATCAGCCCCAGCATTTT.

V and J are TRBV7-9 and TRBJ2-1, with 12 bases aligning to TRBD1. This CDR3 is 16 amino acids long. Germline V gives CDR1 SEHNR, CDR2 FQNEAQ (reference sequence). V was pared by 3 bases and J by 5 bases, with 5 bases of the junction left unmatched. CDR3 residues: CASSFTGTGGDNEQFF. CDR3 DNA sequence: TGTGCCAGCAGCTTTACCGGGACAGGGGGCGACAATGAGCAGTTCTTC. The full variable domain, in which reference TRBV7-9 and TRBJ2-1 provide the parts outside the CDR3, is DTGVSQNPRHKITKRGQNVTFRCDPISEHNRLYWYRQTLGQGPEFLTYFQNEAQLEKSRLLSDRFSAERPKGSFSTLEIQRTEQGDSAMYLCASSFTGTGGDNEQFFGPGTRLTVL.

This clonotype was seen a few times. The chain uses TRBV9 and TRBJ2-7; the D gene is possibly TRBD1 (6 bases). This CDR3 region has 15 residues. The V end lost 2 bases, the J end lost 4 bases, and 16 bases lay between the germline ends. Germline V CDR1 and CDR2: SGDLS, YYNGEE. The CDR3 protein is CASSVGTGMIYEQYF. In DNA, the CDR3 is TGTGCCAGCAGCGTCGGTACAGGGATGATTTACGAGCAGTACTTC.

V usage is TRBV18 and J usage is TRBJ2-6; D is tentatively TRBD1 or TRBD2 (5 bases each). Germline assignment: CDR1 KGHSH and CDR2 LQKENI. V lost 6 bases to trimming and J lost 6 bases, with 18 bases between them. The CDR3 is 16 residues long. The CDR3 coding sequence is TGTGCCAGCTCCCTCGACCGGGGCTCGGTGGCCAACGTCCTGACTTTC. Translating it yields CASSLDRGSVANVLTF.